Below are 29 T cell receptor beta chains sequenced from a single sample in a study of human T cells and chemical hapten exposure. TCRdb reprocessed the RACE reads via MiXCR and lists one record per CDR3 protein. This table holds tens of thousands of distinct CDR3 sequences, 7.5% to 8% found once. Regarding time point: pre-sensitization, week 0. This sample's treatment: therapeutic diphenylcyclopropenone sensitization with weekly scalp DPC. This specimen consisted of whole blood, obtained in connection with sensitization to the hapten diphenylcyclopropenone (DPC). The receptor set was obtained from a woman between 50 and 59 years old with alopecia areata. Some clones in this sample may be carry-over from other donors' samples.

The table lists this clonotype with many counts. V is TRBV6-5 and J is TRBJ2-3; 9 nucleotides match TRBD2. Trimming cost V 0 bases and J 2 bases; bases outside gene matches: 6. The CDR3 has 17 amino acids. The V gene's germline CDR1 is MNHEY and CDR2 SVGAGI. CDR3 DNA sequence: TGTGCCAGCAGTTACTCGACCCTAGCGGGGCTCACAGATACGCAGTATTTT. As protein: CASSYSTLAGLTDTQYF.

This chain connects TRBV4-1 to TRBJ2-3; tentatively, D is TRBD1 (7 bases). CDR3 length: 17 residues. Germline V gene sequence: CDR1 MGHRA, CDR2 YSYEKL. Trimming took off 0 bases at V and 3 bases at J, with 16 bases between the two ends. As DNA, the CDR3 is TGCGCCAGCAGCCAAGATAAGCGGGCAGGGGGGACAGATACGCAGTATTTT. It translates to CASSQDKRAGGTDTQYF.

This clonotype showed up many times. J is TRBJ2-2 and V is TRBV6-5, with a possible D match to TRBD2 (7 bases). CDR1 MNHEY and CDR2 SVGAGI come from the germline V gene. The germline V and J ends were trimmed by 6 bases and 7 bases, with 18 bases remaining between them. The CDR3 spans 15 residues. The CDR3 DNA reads TGTGCCAGCAGCTCCTTCGGGGGGCACGGCGGGGAGCTGTTTTTT. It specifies CASSSFGGHGGELFF.

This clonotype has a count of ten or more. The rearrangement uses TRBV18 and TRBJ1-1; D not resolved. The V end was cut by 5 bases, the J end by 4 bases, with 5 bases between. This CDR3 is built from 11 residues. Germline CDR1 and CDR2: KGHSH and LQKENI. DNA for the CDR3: TGTGCCAGCTCAAGTGGCACTGAAGCTTTCTTT. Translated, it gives CASSSGTEAFF.

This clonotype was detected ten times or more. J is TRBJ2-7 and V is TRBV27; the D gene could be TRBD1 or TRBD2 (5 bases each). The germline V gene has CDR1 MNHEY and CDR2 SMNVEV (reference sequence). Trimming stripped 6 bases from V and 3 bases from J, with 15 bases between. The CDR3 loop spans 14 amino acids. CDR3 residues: CASSRPGRIYEQYF. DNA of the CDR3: TGTGCCAGCAGCCGCCCGGGACGGATCTACGAGCAGTACTTC.

The CDR3 sequence: CASSLRGWGADTEAFF. CDR3 bases: TGTGCCAGCAGCCTACGAGGTTGGGGCGCGGACACTGAAGCTTTCTTT. The genes are TRBV11-1 and TRBJ1-1, with a tentative D call TRBD1 (5 bases). Deletions cut 5 bases from V and 3 bases from J, with 19 bases between. CDR1 and CDR2 from the germline V gene are SGHAT and FQDESV (reference sequence). This CDR3 region has 16 residues.

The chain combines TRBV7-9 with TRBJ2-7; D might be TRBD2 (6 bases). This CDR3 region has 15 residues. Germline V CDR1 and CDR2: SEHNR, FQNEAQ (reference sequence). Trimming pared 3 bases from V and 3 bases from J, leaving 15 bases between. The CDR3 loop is CASSLLAGNHYEQYF. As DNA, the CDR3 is TGTGCCAGCAGCTTGCTCGCGGGGAACCACTACGAGCAGTACTTC.

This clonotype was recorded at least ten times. CDR3 nucleotides: TGTGCCAGCAGTTCCCCTAGCGGGAGGAGGACCTACGAGCAGTACTTC. This gives the protein CASSSPSGRRTYEQYF. The chain employs TRBV11-2 and TRBJ2-7; 11 nucleotides agree with TRBD2. Germline CDR1 is SGHAT and CDR2 is FQNNGV. The CDR3 sequence is 16 residues long. With V trimmed by 6 bases and J by 2 bases, 9 bases remained unmatched.

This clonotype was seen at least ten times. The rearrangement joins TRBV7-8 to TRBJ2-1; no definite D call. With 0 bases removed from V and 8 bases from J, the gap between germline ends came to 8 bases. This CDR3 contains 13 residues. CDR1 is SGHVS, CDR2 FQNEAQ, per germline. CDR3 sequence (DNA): TGTGCCAGCAGCTTAGCAATAGTATATGAGCAGTTCTTC. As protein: CASSLAIVYEQFF.

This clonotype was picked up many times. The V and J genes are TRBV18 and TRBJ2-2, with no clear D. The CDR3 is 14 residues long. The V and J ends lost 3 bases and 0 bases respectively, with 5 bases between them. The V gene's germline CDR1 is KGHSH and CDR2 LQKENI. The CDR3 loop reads CASSPSANTGELFF. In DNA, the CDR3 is TGTGCCAGCTCACCGTCGGCGAACACCGGGGAGCTGTTTTTT.

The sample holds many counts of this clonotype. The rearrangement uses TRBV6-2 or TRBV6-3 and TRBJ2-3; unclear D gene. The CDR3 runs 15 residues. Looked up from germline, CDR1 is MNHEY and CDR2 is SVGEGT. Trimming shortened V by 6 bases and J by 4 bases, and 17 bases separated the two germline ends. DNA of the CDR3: TGTGCCAGCAGATCACAATCGATCAGGTCAGATACGCAGTATTTT. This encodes CASRSQSIRSDTQYF.

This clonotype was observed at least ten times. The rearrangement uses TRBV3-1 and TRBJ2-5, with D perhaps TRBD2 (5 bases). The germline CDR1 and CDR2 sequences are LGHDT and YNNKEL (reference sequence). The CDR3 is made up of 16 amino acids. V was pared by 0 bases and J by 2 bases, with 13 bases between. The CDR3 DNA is TGTGCCAGCAGCCAAGATGTGGCGGGTACTCAAGAGACCCAGTACTTC. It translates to CASSQDVAGTQETQYF.

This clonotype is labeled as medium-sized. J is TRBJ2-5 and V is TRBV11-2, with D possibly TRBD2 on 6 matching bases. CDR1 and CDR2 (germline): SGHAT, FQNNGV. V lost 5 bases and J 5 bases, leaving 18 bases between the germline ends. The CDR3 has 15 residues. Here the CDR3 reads CASSERLVRDETQYF. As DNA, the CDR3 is TGTGCCAGCAGCGAAAGACTAGTAAGGGATGAGACCCAGTACTTC.

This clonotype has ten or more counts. The CDR3 nucleotides read TGCGCCAGCAGCCAAGATCCTAGCGGGAGTTGGGAGCAGTACTTC. Amino acid sequence: CASSQDPSGSWEQYF. V usage is TRBV4-3 and J usage is TRBJ2-7; 10 bases fit TRBD2. This CDR3 is built from 15 residues. Germline lookup yields CDR1 LGHNA and CDR2 YSLEER. V trimming: 0 bases; J trimming: 7 bases; junction bases outside the gene matches: 6.

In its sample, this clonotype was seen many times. In DNA, the CDR3 is TGTGCCAGCAGTTTAGTGGGGCGGAAGAATTCACCCCTCCACTTT. Protein: CASSLVGRKNSPLHF. The J gene is TRBJ1-6, the V gene TRBV27; the D gene is possibly TRBD1 (5 bases). V lost 2 bases, J lost 7 bases, and 12 bases lay in between. Germline assignment: CDR1 MNHEY and CDR2 SMNVEV (reference sequence). This CDR3 is 15 amino acids long.

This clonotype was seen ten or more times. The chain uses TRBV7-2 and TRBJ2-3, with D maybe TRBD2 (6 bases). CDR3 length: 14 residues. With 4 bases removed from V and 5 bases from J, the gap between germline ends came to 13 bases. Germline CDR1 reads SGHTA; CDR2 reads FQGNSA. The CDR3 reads CASSSGLAKDTQYF. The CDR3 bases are TGTGCCAGCAGCTCTGGCCTAGCGAAAGATACGCAGTATTTT. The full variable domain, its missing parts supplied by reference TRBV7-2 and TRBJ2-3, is GAGVSQSPSNKVTEKGKDVELRCDPISGHTALYWYRQSLGQGLEFLIYFQGNSAPDKSGLPSDRFSAERTGGSVSTLTIQRTQQEDSAVYLCASSSGLAKDTQYFGPGTRLTVL.

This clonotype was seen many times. CDR3 protein: CAISELDSWTYEQYF. CDR3 nucleotide sequence: TGTGCCATCAGTGAACTAGACAGTTGGACCTACGAGCAGTACTTC. The rearrangement links TRBV10-3 to TRBJ2-7; D is tentatively TRBD1 or TRBD2 (5 bases each). The CDR3 extends over 15 amino acids. Trimming left V 3 bases short and J 2 bases short, with 14 bases between. Germline CDR1 ENHRY, CDR2 SYGVKD.

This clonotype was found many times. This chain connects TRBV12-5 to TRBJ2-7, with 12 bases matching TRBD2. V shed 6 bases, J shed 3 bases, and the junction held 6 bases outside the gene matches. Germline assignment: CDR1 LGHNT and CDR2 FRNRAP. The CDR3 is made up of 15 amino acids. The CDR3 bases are TGTGCTAGTGGGTTAACTAGCGGGAGGTTCTACGAGCAGTACTTC. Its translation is CASGLTSGRFYEQYF.

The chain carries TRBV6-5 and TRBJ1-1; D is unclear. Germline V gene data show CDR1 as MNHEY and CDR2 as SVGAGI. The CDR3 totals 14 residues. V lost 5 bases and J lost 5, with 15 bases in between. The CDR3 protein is CASSRDKFWTEAFF. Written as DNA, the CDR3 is TGTGCCAGCAGTCGCGACAAGTTTTGGACTGAAGCTTTCTTT.

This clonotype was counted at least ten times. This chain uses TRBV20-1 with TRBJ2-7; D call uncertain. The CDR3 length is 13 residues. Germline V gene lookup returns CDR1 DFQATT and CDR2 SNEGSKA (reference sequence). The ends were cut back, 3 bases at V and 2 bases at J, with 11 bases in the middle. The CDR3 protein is CSARDPGPYEQYF. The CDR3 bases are TGCAGTGCTAGGGATCCCGGACCCTACGAGCAGTACTTC.

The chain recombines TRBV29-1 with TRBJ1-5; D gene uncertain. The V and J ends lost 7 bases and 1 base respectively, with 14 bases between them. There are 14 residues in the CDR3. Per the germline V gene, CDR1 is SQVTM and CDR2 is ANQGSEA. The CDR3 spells CSAQWRESNQPQHF. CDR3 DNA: TGCAGCGCCCAGTGGAGGGAGAGCAATCAGCCCCAGCATTTT.

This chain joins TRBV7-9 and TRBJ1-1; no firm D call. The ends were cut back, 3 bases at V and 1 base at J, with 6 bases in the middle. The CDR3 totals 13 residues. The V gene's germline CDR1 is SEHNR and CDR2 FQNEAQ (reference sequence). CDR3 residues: CASSLHANTEAFF. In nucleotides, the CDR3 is TGTGCCAGCAGCTTGCACGCGAACACTGAAGCTTTCTTT.

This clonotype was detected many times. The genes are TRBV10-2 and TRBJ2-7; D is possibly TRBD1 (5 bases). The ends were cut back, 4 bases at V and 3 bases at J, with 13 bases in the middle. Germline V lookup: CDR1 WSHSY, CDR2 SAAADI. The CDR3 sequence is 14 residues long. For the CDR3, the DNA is TGCGCCAGCAGTGTCCGGCCAGGGATCTACGAGCAGTACTTC. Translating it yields CASSVRPGIYEQYF.

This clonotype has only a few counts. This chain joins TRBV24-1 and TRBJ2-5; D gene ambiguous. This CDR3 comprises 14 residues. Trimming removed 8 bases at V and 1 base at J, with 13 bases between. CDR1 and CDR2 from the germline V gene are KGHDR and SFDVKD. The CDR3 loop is CATKPPAPQETQYF. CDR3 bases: TGTGCCACCAAACCGCCAGCCCCCCAAGAGACCCAGTACTTC.

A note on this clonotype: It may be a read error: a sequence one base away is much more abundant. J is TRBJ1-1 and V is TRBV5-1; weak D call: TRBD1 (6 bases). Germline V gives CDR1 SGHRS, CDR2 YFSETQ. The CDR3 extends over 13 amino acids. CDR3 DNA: TGCGCCAGCAGCACACAGGGAGACACTGAAGCTTCCTTT. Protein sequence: CASSTQGDTEASF. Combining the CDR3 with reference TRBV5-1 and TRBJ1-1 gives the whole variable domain KAGVTQTPRYLIKTRGQQVTLSCSPISGHRSVSWYQQTPGQGLQFLFEYFSETQRNKGNFPGRFSGRQFSNSRSEMNVSTLELGDSALYLCASSTQGDTEASFGQGTRLTVV.

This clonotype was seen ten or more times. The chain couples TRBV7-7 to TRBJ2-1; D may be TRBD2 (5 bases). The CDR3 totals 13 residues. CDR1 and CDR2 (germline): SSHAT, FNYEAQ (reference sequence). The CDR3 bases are TGTGCTATGGGTAAACTAGTCTACAATGAGCAGTTCTTC. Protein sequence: CAMGKLVYNEQFF.

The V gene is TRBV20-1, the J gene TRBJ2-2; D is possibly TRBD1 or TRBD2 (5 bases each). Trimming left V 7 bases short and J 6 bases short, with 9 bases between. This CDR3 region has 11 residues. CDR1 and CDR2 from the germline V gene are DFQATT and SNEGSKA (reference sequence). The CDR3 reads CSVWGSGELFF. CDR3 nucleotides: TGCAGTGTCTGGGGGTCCGGGGAGCTGTTTTTT.

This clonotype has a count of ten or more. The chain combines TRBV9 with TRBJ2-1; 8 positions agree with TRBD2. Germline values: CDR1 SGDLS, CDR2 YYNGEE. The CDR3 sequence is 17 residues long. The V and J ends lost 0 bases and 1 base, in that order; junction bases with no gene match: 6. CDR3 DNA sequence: TGTGCCAGCAGCGTAGCAAGCGGGAGTCGGTCCTACAATGAGCAGTTCTTC. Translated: CASSVASGSRSYNEQFF.

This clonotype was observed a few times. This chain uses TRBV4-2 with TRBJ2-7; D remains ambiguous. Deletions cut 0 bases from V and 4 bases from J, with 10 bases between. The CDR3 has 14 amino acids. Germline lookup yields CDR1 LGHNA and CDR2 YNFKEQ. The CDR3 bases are TGTGCCAGCAGCCAAGACGGGCTAGGTTACGAGCAGTACTTC. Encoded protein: CASSQDGLGYEQYF.